This TCR beta chain was found in a study of response to subunit inactivated influenza vaccine. TCRdb reanalysed the RT-PCR reads using MiXCR and keeps one entry per CDR3 protein. The sample has around 470,000 distinct CDR3 sequences; 6% to 9% are singletons. This clonotype showed up many times. Per the germline V gene, CDR1 is MNHNY and CDR2 is SVGAGI (reference sequence). V lost 6 bases and J lost 0, with 7 bases in between. This CDR3 has 13 amino acids. The starting material was PBMCs from blood, obtained around 25 months after vaccination. The sequence derives from a man aged 50 to 75 who received an inactivated influenza vaccine. The gene calls are TRBV6-6 and TRBJ2-3, with D unclear. The CDR3 DNA sequence: TGTGCCAGCAGAGAGGACAGCACAGATACGCAGTATTTT. Protein sequence: CASREDSTDTQYF.